This T cell receptor (beta chain) is drawn from a study of blood T cell repertoires in COVID-19. Turning to the study itself: The samples span acute and convalescent COVID-19 from the United States, Italy and Spain. The analysed material was cDNA or gDNA that came from T cells, B-cell-depleted T cells, or PBMCs.

Germline lookup yields CDR1 SGHDN and CDR2 FVKESK. This CDR3 is 15 amino acids long. The V end lost 1 base, the J end lost 3 bases, and 13 bases lay between the germline ends. This clone was detected only a few times. This table comes from immunoSEQ multiplex PCR, and its TCRdb copy is limited to in-frame clones, with some not included. Seen here are approximately 150,000 clones, 65% to 85% observed once, and the top ten hold 1.9%. The sequence came from a woman aged 55-75 years with acute or convalescent COVID-19. This chain joins TRBV14 and TRBJ2-7; perhaps TRBD1 as D (7 bases). Sequencing was performed on peripheral blood. CDR3 sequence: CASSQGRDRRYEQYF. CDR3 coding DNA: TGTGCCAGCAGCCAAGGGAGGGACAGACGCTACGAGCAGTACTTC.